The 18 T cell receptor beta chains presented below share a single source sample, sequenced in a study of Ad26.COV2.S vaccination and SARS-CoV-2 variants. Measured with immunoSEQ multiplex PCR; TCRdb has only the in-frame clones, and not every one. The repertoire holds roughly 100,000 clones, with roughly 75% as singletons. Sequenced material: peripheral blood, taken after recovery from COVID-19. The receptors originated from a human donor who had recovered from COVID-19.

This clone was seen just once. The chain employs TRBV4-1 and TRBJ1-2, with unresolved D. Trimming stripped 1 base from V and 3 bases from J, with 6 bases between. The CDR3 spans 13 residues. Germline CDR1 reads MGHRA; CDR2 reads YSYEKL. CDR3 bases: TGCGCCAGCAGCCAAGTGGCGGACTATGGCTACACCTTC. It is translated as CASSQVADYGYTF.

V usage is TRBV30 and J usage is TRBJ1-2, with D possibly being TRBD1 (6 bases). CDR1 is GTSNPN and CDR2 is SVGIG in the germline V gene (reference sequence). The CDR3 extends over 14 amino acids. Trimming took 0 bases from V and 7 from J, leaving 15 bases between them. The CDR3 sequence: CAWSVSNRATGYTF. CDR3 sequence (DNA): TGTGCCTGGAGTGTATCGAACAGGGCTACTGGCTACACCTTC. The whole variable domain, filled in from reference TRBV30 and TRBJ1-2, reads SQTIHQWPATLVQPVGSPLSLECTVEGTSNPNLYWYRQAAGRGLQLLFYSVGIGQISSEVPQNLSASRPQDRQFILSSKKLLLSDSGFYLCAWSVSNRATGYTFGSGTRLTVV.

V gene TRBV9 combines with J gene TRBJ2-2, with D unresolved. V dropped 1 base and J dropped 1 base, with 11 bases sitting between them. CDR1 is SGDLS and CDR2 is YYNGEE in the germline V gene. The CDR3 spans 16 residues. Written as DNA, the CDR3 is TGTGCCAGCAGCGTATCTCAGGTGCGGAACACCGGGGAGCTGTTTTTT. Translating gives CASSVSQVRNTGELFF.

This sequence joins TRBV6-5 and TRBJ1-5; D is uncertain. This CDR3 contains 14 residues. From germline, CDR1 is MNHEY and CDR2 SVGAGI. The ends were cut back, 8 bases at V and 0 bases at J, with 11 bases in the middle. CDR3: CASLEGYSNQPQHF. CDR3 DNA sequence: TGTGCCAGCCTGGAGGGTTATAGCAATCAGCCCCAGCATTTT.

In DNA, the CDR3 is TGTGCCAGCAGCTTCCAGGGAAGCTACGAGCAGTACTTC. It translates to CASSFQGSYEQYF. J is TRBJ2-7 and V is TRBV5-6, with a tentative D call TRBD1 (5 bases). CDR1 and CDR2 (germline): SGHDT, YYEEEE. Trimming cost V 2 bases and J 3 bases, with 9 bases left between them. This CDR3 comprises 13 residues.

This clone was seen a single time. The V and J genes are TRBV30 and TRBJ2-2; 7 bases are shared with TRBD1. Germline V lookup: CDR1 GTSNPN, CDR2 SVGIG (reference sequence). V was pared by 2 bases and J by 5 bases, with 2 bases of the junction left unmatched. The CDR3 has 13 amino acids. CDR3 region: CAWSMDRTGELFF. The CDR3 coding sequence is TGTGCCTGGAGTATGGACAGGACCGGGGAGCTGTTTTTT.

This clone was seen a single time. This chain connects TRBV30 to TRBJ2-7; 8 bases are a match to TRBD1. The CDR3 totals 12 residues. The germline CDR1 and CDR2 sequences are GTSNPN and SVGIG (reference sequence). Germline trimming cut 4 bases from V and 3 bases from J; bases unmatched to any gene: 2. The CDR3, as DNA: TGTGCCTGGACAGGGGGCTTCTACGAGCAGTACTTC. As protein: CAWTGGFYEQYF. The entire variable domain, with the rest obtained from reference TRBV30 and TRBJ2-7, is as follows: SQTIHQWPATLVQPVGSPLSLECTVEGTSNPNLYWYRQAAGRGLQLLFYSVGIGQISSEVPQNLSASRPQDRQFILSSKKLLLSDSGFYLCAWTGGFYEQYFGPGTRLTVT.

The rearrangement links TRBV9 to TRBJ2-1, with 10 bases that match TRBD2. This CDR3 is built from 16 residues. The germline CDR1 and CDR2 sequences are SGDLS and YYNGEE. V was clipped by 0 bases and J by 4 bases; unmatched bases: 4. CDR3 loop: CASSVEGSGGYNEQFF. The CDR3 DNA is TGTGCCAGCAGCGTAGAGGGTAGCGGGGGGTACAATGAGCAGTTCTTC.

CDR3 nucleotide sequence: TGTGCCAGCAGTGAAGTTCGAGGATCTGGCTACACCTTC. Amino acid sequence: CASSEVRGSGYTF. The genes are TRBV2 and TRBJ1-2; no clear D. Germline V CDR1 and CDR2: SNHLY, FYNNEI. V lost 1 base and J lost 7, with 10 bases in between. This CDR3 region has 13 residues.

This chain connects TRBV18 to TRBJ2-7, with 7 bases identical to TRBD2. V shed 4 bases, J shed 0 bases, and the junction held 9 bases outside the gene matches. Germline assignment: CDR1 KGHSH and CDR2 LQKENI. The length of the CDR3 is 16 residues. In DNA, the CDR3 is TGTGCCAGCTCACGAAGTACCGGGACTAACTCCTACGAGCAGTACTTC. Translated: CASSRSTGTNSYEQYF. The full variable domain, its missing parts supplied by reference TRBV18 and TRBJ2-7, is NAGVMQNPRHLVRRRGQEARLRCSPMKGHSHVYWYRQLPEEGLKFMVYLQKENIIDESGMPKERFSAEFPKEGPSILRIQQVVRGDSAAYFCASSRSTGTNSYEQYFGPGTRLTVT.

This clone was observed many times. This chain connects TRBV14 to TRBJ2-7; D call uncertain. Germline V CDR1 and CDR2: SGHDN, FVKESK. CDR3 length: 16 amino acids. V was clipped by 1 base and J by 5 bases, with 18 bases between them. This chain's CDR3 is CASSQVSSLPIDEQYF. DNA of the CDR3: TGTGCCAGCAGCCAAGTCAGTAGCCTACCCATAGACGAGCAGTACTTC.

The chain links TRBV28 to TRBJ2-1; D is unresolved. The CDR3 sequence is 15 residues long. CDR1 and CDR2 (germline): MDHEN, SYDVKM. Trimming pared 6 bases from V and 2 bases from J, leaving 14 bases between. CDR3 nucleotides: TGTGCCAGCAGACGGACGGATAACCCCTACAATGAGCAGTTCTTC. It translates to CASRRTDNPYNEQFF.

CDR3 amino acids: CASSYTGQKGEKLFF. CDR3 coding DNA: TGTGCCAGCAGTTACACGGGACAGAAGGGTGAAAAACTGTTTTTT. The chain carries TRBV6-5 and TRBJ1-4; 7 bases map to TRBD1. CDR1 MNHEY and CDR2 SVGAGI come from the germline V gene. The CDR3 runs 15 residues. Trimming removed 2 bases from V and 7 bases from J; junction bases left unmatched: 7.

This chain connects TRBV30 to TRBJ1-1; D is ambiguous. Germline V gene data show CDR1 as GTSNPN and CDR2 as SVGIG (reference sequence). V lost 1 base, J lost 3 bases, and 9 bases lay in between. The CDR3 is made up of 13 amino acids. The CDR3 region is CAWSGSGYTEAFF. CDR3 DNA sequence: TGTGCCTGGAGTGGATCGGGGTACACTGAAGCTTTCTTT.

The chain is built from TRBV6-1 and TRBJ2-6, with D perhaps TRBD1 or TRBD2 (5 bases each). Germline V gene sequence: CDR1 MNHNS, CDR2 SASEGT. Trimming pared 0 bases from V and 4 bases from J, leaving 10 bases between. This CDR3 region has 16 residues. CDR3 coding DNA: TGTGCCAGCAGTGAAGCGCGAGGGGCCGGGGCCAACGTCCTGACTTTC. This sequence encodes CASSEARGAGANVLTF.

This chain uses TRBV12-3 or TRBV12-4 with TRBJ1-5; D unclear. V was cut by 2 bases and J by 4 bases, with 3 bases left in between. The CDR3 length is 12 residues. The CDR3 sequence: CASSLQNQPQHF. CDR3 DNA: TGTGCCAGCAGTTTACAGAATCAGCCCCAGCATTTT.

This clone was observed a few times. The chain has TRBV2 and TRBJ1-3, with D maybe TRBD1 (5 bases). Germline CDR1 is SNHLY and CDR2 is FYNNEI. The CDR3 totals 16 residues. V shed 4 bases and J shed 4 bases, with 17 bases lying between them. The CDR3 region has the DNA TGTGCCAGCAGTGCCTCCGGCGGGACGGGCGGAAACACCATATATTTT. Amino acid sequence: CASSASGGTGGNTIYF.

This clone turned up a few times. The chain recombines TRBV7-9 with TRBJ1-1, with D unresolved. V was trimmed by 3 bases and J by 12 bases, leaving 11 bases between them. The germline CDR1 and CDR2 sequences are SEHNR and FQNEAQ (reference sequence). CDR3 size: 11 residues. CDR3 protein: CASSFSDFTFF. In nucleotides, the CDR3 is TGTGCCAGCAGCTTTTCGGACTTTACTTTCTTT.